This is a list of T cell receptor beta chains from one sample in a study of T cells in Graves' hyperthyroidism and ophthalmopathy. TCRdb reprocessed the multiplex PCR reads with MiXCR, giving one entry per CDR3 protein. This sample has roughly 630,000 distinct CDR3 sequences; more than 15% occur once, and the top ten carry under 8%. The sample taken for sequencing was blood. Source of these receptors: a woman aged 25 to 45 with Graves' hyperthyroidism. Both conserved end residues are part of each CDR3.

>TRBJ1-1|TRBV15
CATKRREGLEAFF
>TRBJ2-5|TRBV7-2
CASRLAWTSGQETQYF
>TRBJ2-7|TRBV7-2
CASSVDSYEQYF
>TRBJ2-1|TRBV10-3
CAISESPRVDEQFF
>TRBJ2-7|TRBV11-2
CASSLGRQGHSYEQYF
>TRBJ2-3|TRBV28
CASSLWLTGEGLTDTQYF
>TRBJ2-1|TRBV11-2
CASSLGIAGLEGGQFF
>TRBJ2-5|TRBV13
CASSARRVQETQYF
>TRBJ2-1|TRBV7-9
CASSSRNDEQFF
>TRBJ2-1|TRBV7-9
CASSLGRLANEQFF
>TRBJ2-1|TRBV2
CASSEGTRVNEQFF
>TRBJ2-1|TRBV11-2
CASRRSGTGERNEQFF
>TRBJ2-7|TRBV7-9
CASSGPEDFSEQYF
>TRBJ2-7|TRBV20-1
CSARDGLAGGSSYEQYF
>TRBJ2-7|TRBV10-3
CAISGDGTWTYEQYF
>TRBJ2-7|TRBV27
CASSLSTGILYEQYF
>TRBJ1-1|TRBV7-9
CASSFRPTANTEAFF
>TRBJ2-7|TRBV10-3
CASSGSPSVYEQYF
>TRBJ2-7|TRBV6-1
CASRSLAGGEGYEQYF
>TRBJ2-3|TRBV7-9
CASSPRQGTSGRNAQYF
>TRBJ1-2|TRBV27
CASSPARRDYGYTF
>TRBJ1-1|TRBV5-6
CASSWGGATEAFF
>TRBJ2-3|TRBV10-1
CAAGPGGSWHTQYF
>TRBJ1-1|TRBV10-3
CAISESRRGKNTEAFF
>TRBJ2-5|TRBV30
CAWGAVQETQYF
>TRBJ1-1|TRBV6-6
CASSYSLGNTEAFF
>TRBJ2-1|TRBV20-1
CSASALAGGLTYNEQFF
>TRBJ2-7|TRBV4-2
CASSQGGGRAFSHEQYF
>TRBJ2-1|TRBV7-2
CASSFPGLAGRNEQFF
>TRBJ2-2|TRBV5-1
CASSPLPRTGSTGELFF
>TRBJ2-1|TRBV7-8
CASSLAGTLSRYNEQFF
>TRBJ2-4|TRBV7-3
CASSQGRLAENIQYF